Sequencing of this TCR beta chain was carried out in a study of blood T cell repertoires in COVID-19. Data came from immunoSEQ multiplex PCR; TCRdb stores just in-frame clones and leaves some out. Found here are under 400,000 clones, 80% to 90% of them singletons; the top ten hold approximately 1.8%. Trimming removed 0 bases at V and 3 bases at J, with 12 bases between. This CDR3 is built from 15 residues. Germline V CDR1 and CDR2: SGDLS, YYNGEE. Sequenced input: PBMCs or T cells enriched from blood (not recorded which). The chain employs TRBV9 and TRBJ1-2; D not certain. The source of this sequence is a man between 40 and 49 years old in a cohort exposed to, infected with or recovered from COVID-19 (not recorded which). The CDR3 sequence is CASSVGARMDYGYTF. The CDR3, as DNA: TGTGCCAGCAGCGTAGGAGCCAGGATGGACTATGGCTACACCTTC.